What follows are 8 T cell receptor beta chains derived from one specimen sequenced in a study of CD8+ T cells in alopecia areata. The authors extracted RNA and reverse transcribed it into cDNA as the sequencing template. The data were produced by immunoSEQ multiplex PCR, yet TCRdb's version contains in-frame clones alone and is incomplete. Captured here are approximately 280,000 clones, none seen once; the top ten comprise about 1.1%. Markers used for sorting pooled cutaneous lymph node cells were CD4, CD8alpha, NKG2D, NKG2ACE and others. The sequenced sample consisted of CD4+ T cells sorted from a lymph node. The source of these receptors is a C3H/HeJ mouse with alopecia areata. For the strain, the MHC haplotype given is H2-k.

This clone was counted a few times. The listed genes are named as in mouse. The observed sequence ends 4 residues before the CDR3 terminus, with the missing tail filled in from the germline J gene. The J gene is TRBJ2-7, the V gene TRBV13-1, with TRBD1 matching over 8 bases. Per the germline V gene, CDR1 is NSHNY and CDR2 is SYGAGN. Trimming cost V 3 bases and J 0 bases; bases outside gene matches: 2. CDR3 length: 14 amino acids. The CDR3: CASSVTGVSYEQYF. The part of the CDR3 DNA that was read is TGTGCCAGCAGTGTGACAGGGGTCTCCTAT.

A remark on this clone: With a much larger clone just one base away, this may be a read error. Any gene name here is a mouse gene name. The DNA ends 4 residues before the CDR3 does, and the rest of the CDR3 is filled in from the germline J gene. The J gene is TRBJ1-2, the V gene TRBV19; 12 bases align to TRBD1. V trimming: 4 bases; J trimming: 3 bases; junction bases outside the gene matches: 1. CDR1 and CDR2 from the germline V gene are FNHDT and SITEND (reference sequence). The CDR3 is made up of 14 amino acids. CDR3 DNA (partial): TGTGCCAGCAGTGGGACAGGGGGCGACTCC. Amino acids: CASSGTGGDS. In full, the CDR3 reads CASSGTGGDSDYTF.

A word on this clone: The listed genes are named as in mouse. Incomplete CDR3 DNA: TGTGCCAGCACACAGGGGGCGCAAGCAGAA. This encodes CASTQGAQAE. The entire CDR3 sequence reads CASTQGAQAETLYF. The chain employs TRBV13-1 and TRBJ2-3; 9 nucleotides line up with TRBD1. The DNA ends 4 residues before the CDR3 does, and the rest of the CDR3 is filled in from the germline J gene. There are 14 residues in the CDR3. The germline gives CDR1 NSHNY, CDR2 SYGAGN. Unmatched junction bases numbered 5, after V lost 6 bases and J lost 3 bases.

This clone has at least ten counts. The germline and genes are mouse ones. The read is 4 residues too short to cover the CDR3 end, so that end is filled in from the germline J gene. Other DNA sequences in this specimen translate into the identical CDR3. The chain has TRBV13-1 and TRBJ1-2; D remains ambiguous. From germline, CDR1 is NSHNY and CDR2 SYGAGN. The CDR3 is 13 amino acids. Between the trimmed V and J ends, which lost 1 base and 0 bases, there was a span of 4 bases. The CDR3 DNA, read in part, is TGTGCCAGCAGTGATTCTCCAAACTCC. Its translation: CASSDSPNS. The CDR3 in full is CASSDSPNSDYTF.

Of note for this clone: Genes and germline come from the mouse. Read coverage stops 4 residues before the CDR3 terminus; the germline J gene supplies the remainder. The sample carries other DNA sequences with the same CDR3. The gene calls are TRBV1 and TRBJ2-3; 9 nucleotides match TRBD1. Germline CDR1 and CDR2: NSQYPW and LRSPGD (reference sequence). The V segment lost 6 bases and the J segment 0 bases; nucleotides outside the gene matches: 4. The CDR3 extends over 15 amino acids. CDR3 bases read: TGCACCTGCAGCCCTGGGACAGGGAGTGCAGAA. It encodes CTCSPGTGSAE. The entire CDR3 reads CTCSPGTGSAETLYF.

The sample holds a few counts of this clone. Mouse gene names apply. Read sequence stops 4 residues before the CDR3 end, and the germline J gene provides the missing end. The V gene is TRBV13-2, the J gene TRBJ2-1; 8 nucleotides line up with TRBD2. Germline V gene data show CDR1 as NNHNN and CDR2 as SYGAGS (reference sequence). The CDR3 runs 15 residues. V lost 0 bases, J lost 6 bases, and 5 bases stayed unmatched. This CDR3 reads CASGDALGGFAEQFF. The CDR3 bases that were read are TGTGCCAGCGGTGATGCTCTGGGGGGATTTGCT.

This clone was recorded a few times. Gene names and germline match the mouse. The read ends 4 residues early relative to the CDR3; the germline J gene fills the gap. This chain uses TRBV13-3 with TRBJ2-2, with a tentative D call TRBD1 (5 bases). V was clipped by 2 bases and J by 6 bases, with 8 bases between them. The CDR3 consists of 13 residues. The germline V gene has CDR1 NNHDY and CDR2 SYVADS. The CDR3 spells CASSEQDPGQLYF. The covered CDR3 bases are TGTGCCAGCAGTGAACAGGATCCCGGG.

This clone was seen more than once but under ten times. Gene names and germline refer to mouse. Sequencing ends 4 residues short of the CDR3 end; the germline J gene provides the rest. The chain couples TRBV19 to TRBJ2-4; a possible D gene is TRBD1 (5 bases). The CDR3 is 13 residues long. V was shortened by 5 bases and J by 2 bases, with 9 bases between the two germline ends. CDR1 is FNHDT, CDR2 SITEND, per germline (reference sequence). The covered CDR3 bases are TGTGCCAGCAGGCCAGGGAATCAAAAC. This translates into CASRPGNQN. The full CDR3 sequence reads CASRPGNQNTLYF.